This T cell receptor beta chain is from a study of T-cell reconstitution after alpha-beta-depleted transplantation in children. The CDR3 extends over 15 amino acids. CDR1 is DFQATT, CDR2 SNEGSKA, per germline (reference sequence). J was trimmed by 4 bases and V by 4 bases; bases with no gene match: 9. Unique molecular identifiers were used to barcode this TCRbeta library. TCRdb fed the PCR reads into MiXCR, producing one record per CDR3 protein. The data contain around 250,000 distinct CDR3 sequences, more than 9% of them singletons. The starting material was PBMCs from the stem cell graft donor, obtained from the stem cell graft. This chain joins TRBV20-1 and TRBJ2-2; TRBD1 agrees at 7 bases. This clonotype originated in a human donor who donated a stem cell graft to a child with SCID. The CDR3 DNA follows: TGCAGTGCTATGATCCCGGGACAGTCCACCGGGGAGCTGTTTTTT. This sequence encodes CSAMIPGQSTGELFF.